The sequence of this TCR beta chain was determined in a study of T cell responses to AZD1222 COVID-19 vaccine. Findings and caveats of the study: Clonal diversity may have been underestimated in mostly white British donors. After two AZD1222 doses, spike-specific TCR breadth and depth rose versus day 0.

Using immunoSEQ multiplex PCR, the repertoire was profiled, and TCRdb retains in-frame clones only, with some absent. The sample lists 130,000 to 150,000 clones, 75% to 95% occurring once. A word on this clone: Its antigen remains unidentified.

The germline V gene has CDR1 SGDLS and CDR2 YYNGEE. The length of the CDR3 is 15 residues. V lost 2 bases and J lost 6, with 17 bases in between. The clonotype was recovered from an adult in good health. V gene TRBV9 combines with J gene TRBJ1-1; D might be TRBD1 (6 bases). The starting material was peripheral blood, obtained on day 0 of AZD1222 vaccination. CDR3: CASSVDPTGNPEAFF. In nucleotides, the CDR3 is TGTGCCAGCAGCGTTGATCCGACAGGTAATCCTGAAGCTTTCTTT. Together with reference TRBV9 and TRBJ1-1, the CDR3 gives the full variable domain: DSGVTQTPKHLITATGQRVTLRCSPRSGDLSVYWYQQSLDQGLQFLIQYYNGEERAKGNILERFSAQQFPDLHSELNLSSLELGDSALYFCASSVDPTGNPEAFFGQGTRLTVV.